Given below is one T cell receptor (beta chain) in context. Its antigen has not been determined. No base qualities exist here, and no much larger clone lies one base off it. The sample originates from a study of cytomegalovirus exposure and HLA in healthy donors (dated by TCRdb to 2017 to 2019). For the study in its entirety: An earlier analysis of a few hundred of the donors reported approximately 300 Gb of sequence data and 117 million unique TCR beta sequences obtained from 180 million or so T cells. An early release covering over 500 HLA-typed donors comprised about 300 gigabases of sequencing data and roughly 85 million unique TCR sequences. Of the approximately 400 genotyped donors, over 65% fell in the genetic ancestry cluster associated with self-reported Caucasian donors. The study was designed to test whether signatures of past pathogen exposure could be identified by cataloging public T cell receptors. The T cell repertoires of 666 subjects were profiled by immunosequencing and related to cytomegalovirus serostatus. In addition to the first cohort of 666 subjects, a separate validation cohort of 120 different subjects was used. High-throughput TCR immunosequencing, statistical association of individual TCRs with disease status, and machine learning were combined to predict cytomegalovirus infection status. In a later analysis, previously published TCR beta repertoires from more than 500 donors were re-analyzed and high-resolution HLA genotyping was added so that TCR occurrence patterns could be studied. The later analysis used no new phenotypic data to find candidate immune exposures, relying instead on TCR beta sequences and their occurrence across donors. An earlier analysis of 587 of the donors used high-throughput TCR beta sequencing to judge whether each TCR beta V gene segment behaved as functional or pseudogenic. Donor age, sex, ethnicity and CMV serostatus were collected together with the repertoire data. Genome-wide SNP genotypes for about 60% of the roughly 700 donors were used in a later genetic analysis, which treated that subset as a discovery cohort. Every repertoire in the discovery cohort had been generated on one and the same sequencing platform. Class I and class II HLA loci were covered by the typing at four-digit resolution. Typing coverage differed by locus: A, B, C, DRB1 and DQB1 were typed in about 620-630 donors, DQA1 in 522, DPA1 in roughly 590, and DPB1 in about 450. Because of strong linkage in the cohort, four or five DR-DQ haplotypes were treated as single units for association and clustering. Among a few hundred genotyped donors of the cohort, an average of about 240,000 unique TCR beta nucleotide sequences were sequenced per donor, roughly 20% of them non-productive.

Overall study outcomes, separate from this receptor: In this cohort, only TCR beta chains were sequenced, and detectable features were limited by the absence of alpha or paired-chain data. Compared with the 666-donor mean, donors in an Asian-associated ancestry cluster had fewer N-insertions in productive TCRs, according to a later genetic analysis. A further reported finding was that TCR beta sequences accurately predicted the HLA-A and HLA-B alleles for most subjects in the first cohort. Correlated functional status among segregating V segments might be attributable to linkage disequilibrium, but an unknown experimental factor could not be ruled out. The sequencing pipeline was judged likely to have produced a cluster of highly shared sequence variants as a technical artifact. Broadly in line with IMGT annotations, most TCR beta V segments showed up in productive rearrangements about 87% or about 30% of the time in an earlier analysis of about 500 of the donors. In a later analysis, HLA-associated TCR beta chains showed more clonal expansion and lower generation probabilities than non-associated chains that were equally common. In a later analysis, the rate of TCR association differed among HLA loci, with DRB1 alleles having the most associated TCRs and HLA-C alleles having the fewest. The 87-base-pair reads could not distinguish some IMGT-functional V segments, including TRBV6-2 and TRBV6-3, so those segments were excluded. Because some donors lacked HLA typing at each locus, the association tests relied only on the typed subset. In vitro tests confirmed that a few of the cytomegalovirus-associated TCR beta chains recognize cytomegalovirus antigens. In a later genetic analysis, a missense DCLRE1C variant was associated with V-gene and J-gene trimming of TCR beta chains, and the association was replicated in an independent cohort. In a later analysis, several top co-occurrence clusters were reported to appear linked to parvovirus B19, influenza, CMV and Epstein-Barr virus. The study listed 164 TCR beta chains as associated with cytomegalovirus. Strong co-occurrence of HLA alleles, especially DR and DQ, made assigning TCR associations to individual alleles difficult. In a later analysis, over 15,000 TCR beta sequences were associated with specific HLA alleles at a false discovery rate of 0.05. Most CMV-associated TCR beta chains appeared to be HLA-restricted in a later analysis, and the HLA associations seemed to be driven largely by CMV exposure. For the cohort, immune exposure information was limited to CMV serostatus. Because counts were too low, seventeen rarely observed V segments, including chromosome 9 orphons, were excluded from the earlier analysis of 587 of the donors. The authors suggested that the approach could potentially be extended to other disease states and immunological phenotypes. The classifier was reported to diagnose cytomegalovirus status with high specificity and sensitivity in both the original and validation cohorts. Across donors, most TCR sequences were observed very rarely, whereas some public TCRs were present in many individuals. The presence/absence analyses assumed that sequencing depth was roughly uniform across donors, and that assumption may not be true.

Inclusive of the bounding cysteine and phenylalanine, the CDR3 is 13 residues long. Kept here is only the CDR3 DNA, which spans 39 bases and is read in frame from base 1. Germline trimming amounts to 8 bases on V and 3 bases on J, with 5 as the count of junction bases outside the gene matches. Based on the germline V gene (reference sequence), the CDR1 and CDR2 sequences are SEHNR and FQNEAQ. The cohort was made up of approximately 670 healthy bone marrow donors. At the time of sampling, every cohort member was nominally healthy, though immune exposures that went unrecorded were likely present. The donor was CMV seronegative and was included in the group of about 400 seronegative cohort members. Each donor provided a peripheral blood sample, and peripheral blood mononuclear cells were used for TCR beta sequencing. Genomic DNA was extracted from the blood cell samples with the Qiagen DNeasy Blood Extraction Kit.

Library prep was done by the immunoSEQ multiplex PCR assay. For the multiplex PCR, a mixture combining 60 forward primers for TCR Vbeta segments and 13 reverse primers for TCR Jbeta segments was used. The CDR3 region of rearranged TCR beta genes was amplified from genomic DNA with a multiplex PCR assay. The Illumina HiSeq System was used to sequence the amplified TCR beta libraries as 87-base-pair reads. Per the original workflow: A later analysis tallied about 77 million unique TCR beta chains across the 666 repertoires, and approximately 9.9 million of those chains were shared by two or more donors. Raw reads were error-corrected and collapsed into unique sequences by a nearest-neighbor algorithm in which closely related sequences were merged to remove PCR and sequencing errors. CDR3 sequences were aligned to IMGT reference sequences to assign V, D and J gene segments. Each retained sequence needed at least a six-nucleotide match to both a V gene segment and a J gene segment. A rearrangement was called productive if the CDR3 had no stop codons and remained in frame with V and J, and every other rearrangement was called non-productive. CDR3 was defined by IMGT convention, running from the second conserved V-encoded cysteine to the conserved J-encoded phenylalanine. Sequences without an unambiguous match to a single V gene segment were excluded from the earlier analysis of 450 to 750 of the donors. In an earlier analysis of more than 500 of the donors, a V segment was called functional when productive rearrangements were above 56.7%, and segregating when the standard deviation between donors exceeded 5%. A statistical classification framework was built for diagnosing cytomegalovirus status from the catalog of TCR beta chain sequences. A later analysis assigned V and J genes by comparing TCR nucleotide sequences with IMGT/GENE-DB human TR gene sequences. Using the TCRdist pipeline, a later analysis assigned CDR3 sequences along with most-parsimonious VDJ recombination scenarios. A later analysis defined each TCR beta chain by its CDR3 amino acid sequence plus V-gene family, and excluded reads lacking a unique V-gene family. In a later analysis, fewer than 650 highly shared, low-generation-probability nucleotide sequences were removed to address suspected cross-contamination and a sequencing artifact. In a later analysis, a clonal expansion index was calculated for each public chain from normalized within-repertoire ranks of inferred template counts. In a later analysis, generation probabilities were computed with a VDJ recombination model fitted to out-of-frame rearrangements, and the resulting probabilities were checked against IGoR. In a later analysis, hypergeometric tests were used to score TCR-TCR, TCR-HLA and TCR-CMV co-occurrence, with a repertoire-size bias correction applied to TCR pairs. To estimate false discovery rates, a later analysis permuted the HLA or CMV assignments 20 times. In a later analysis, co-occurring TCRs were grouped using DBSCAN, with TCRdist sequence similarity added in when clustering inside HLA-allele-positive subsets. Repertoires with fewer than 30,000 or more than 120,000 public chains, plus five repertoires with anomalous nucleotide sharing, were excluded from co-occurrence clustering. Held by TCRdb, this immuneACCESS table contains in-frame sequences only and omits some clones. Under half of the omission traces to an unresolved V gene where checked; the cause of the rest is unknown. D and trimming come from the DNA, and the V and J calls and clone size come from that table. Present in this sample are tens of thousands of clones, just over 65% of which were seen just once. The top ten constitute under 2.5% of the sample.

Input material: PBMCs. This chain is built from TRBV7-9 and TRBJ1-1, with 8 junctional bases fitting TRBD1. The receptor was derived from a man aged 30 to 39 in good health and CMV-seronegative. CDR3 region: CASAQTGDTEAFF. The bases are TGTGCCAGCGCACAGACAGGGGACACTGAAGCTTTCTTT.